The table lists the clone carrying this T cell receptor (beta chain) with a few counts. The antigen is undetermined. At one boundary the junction diverges from the germline segment, which might be a read error. This CDR3 region has 13 residues. CDR1 is SEHNR, CDR2 FQNEAQ, per germline (reference sequence). These data originate in a study of blood T cells in healthy people across ages. Through a sample-barcoded 5' primer and a J-beta primer mix, a second PCR was run for about 6 to 12 cycles. TCRdb re-called the 5' RACE reads with MiXCR, one entry per CDR3 protein. The sample consists of around 1,000,000 distinct CDR3 sequences, about 25% of them appearing once. Regarding the study as a whole: Donor CMV infection status was unknown, possibly confounding age-related changes in expanded clonotypes.

These data were also reused for a study on T cells of mothers and their children. That source adds: All RNA that had been extracted was used for cDNA synthesis at roughly 1.6 ug per 15 ul. Sequencing returned over 9 million TCR beta CDR3 reads per mother and roughly 3.1 million per child.

The sequence was obtained from a girl aged 2 to 9 in good health. The sequencing input was blood. The rearrangement joins TRBV7-9 to TRBJ2-3; D gene ambiguous. The CDR3, as DNA: TGTGCCAGCAGTTTAGTCATCACAGATACGCAGTATTTT. Translating gives CASSLVITDTQYF.